This T cell receptor (beta chain) came from a study of cytomegalovirus exposure and HLA in healthy donors. Findings and limits, study-wide: According to an earlier analysis, most TCR beta V segments yielded productive rearrangements about 87% or about 30% of the time.

In the PCR, 60 Vbeta and 13 Jbeta primers were used. Only in-frame clones appear in the TCRdb table, and some are missing; sequencing was by immunoSEQ multiplex PCR. The data show some 150,000 clones, around 75% seen once. Worth noting for this clone: What it recognizes is unknown.

The CDR3 length is 15 residues. V shed 4 bases, J shed 7 bases, and the junction held 8 bases outside the gene matches. Germline V gives CDR1 SGDLS, CDR2 YYNGEE. Sequenced sample: PBMCs. The rearrangement links TRBV9 to TRBJ2-2; 9 bases line up with TRBD1. The source of this sequence is a young woman in good health and CMV-seronegative. CDR3 in amino acids: CASSLSGQGVGELFF. CDR3 bases: TGTGCCAGCAGCCTCTCGGGACAGGGAGTCGGGGAGCTGTTTTTT.